Within the sample, the clone carrying this T cell receptor beta chain is medium-sized. The repertoire was sequenced with immunoSEQ multiplex PCR; TCRdb's copy has only in-frame clones and lacks some. The repertoire includes 10,000 to 15,000 clones, about 62% of them detected once, and less than 30% sits in the top ten. The data stem from a study of T cells in tumors after PD-1 blockade. Overall study: A subset received ongoing vismodegib 150 mg daily alongside anti-PD-1 therapy.

After removal of 2 bases from V and 0 bases from J, the junction contained 2 bases not matched to a gene. The CDR3 is 15 amino acids. Per the germline V gene, CDR1 is KGHSH and CDR2 is LQKENI. This receptor was obtained from a human donor with cutaneous squamous cell carcinoma. Specimen: tumor tissue, collected before anti-PD-1 treatment. This rearrangement joins TRBV18 to TRBJ2-7; TRBD1 matches 9 bases. The chain's CDR3 is CASSPGDRVSYEQYF. The DNA for the CDR3 is TGTGCCAGCTCACCAGGGGACAGGGTCTCCTACGAGCAGTACTTC.